These T cell receptor beta chains were read from a single sample in a study of cytomegalovirus exposure and HLA in healthy donors. Only in-frame clones appear in the TCRdb table, and some are missing; sequencing was by immunoSEQ multiplex PCR. In the table there are about 200,000 clones, around 86% of which are singletons. Sequencing used PBMCs. Source of these receptors: a man aged 25-45 years in good health and CMV-seronegative. Both conserved end residues are part of each CDR3. Each record gives: J gene, clone size, D gene, V gene, CDR3 protein, CDR3 DNA. D genes are given only for firm matches. For some rows the clone size is stated as once, few or many, or as a class when expanded; others skip it.

j_call: TRBJ1-5
clone_size: .
d_call: .
v_call: TRBV6-1
cdr3_aa: CASSEGAQPQHF
cdr3_nt: TGTGCCAGCAGTGAAGGCGCTCAGCCCCAGCATTTT

j_call: TRBJ2-2
clone_size: .
d_call: TRBD2
v_call: TRBV14
cdr3_aa: CASSQTREFTGELFF
cdr3_nt: TGTGCCAGCAGCCAGACGCGGGAGTTTACCGGGGAGCTGTTTTTT

j_call: TRBJ2-7
clone_size: .
d_call: TRBD2
v_call: TRBV6-6
cdr3_aa: CASSYSGTTPGEQYF
cdr3_nt: TGTGCCAGCAGTTACTCGGGGACTACCCCGGGGGAGCAGTACTTC

j_call: TRBJ1-4
clone_size: .
d_call: .
v_call: TRBV21-1
cdr3_aa: CASSKVRDRVNEKLFF
cdr3_nt: TGTGCCAGCAGCAAAGTCCGGGACAGGGTTAATGAAAAACTGTTTTTT

j_call: TRBJ2-7
clone_size: once
d_call: TRBD1
v_call: TRBV19
cdr3_aa: CASSMSRGLWEQYF
cdr3_nt: TGTGCCAGTAGTATGAGCAGGGGGCTGTGGGAGCAGTACTTC

j_call: TRBJ1-2
clone_size: .
d_call: TRBD1
v_call: TRBV5-4
cdr3_aa: CASSLQGAFCATF
cdr3_nt: TGTGCCAGCAGTTTACAGGGGGCTTTCTGCGCCACCTTC

j_call: TRBJ2-6
clone_size: .
d_call: .
v_call: TRBV27
cdr3_aa: CASSLLQGSGANVLTF
cdr3_nt: TGTGCCAGCAGTTTACTCCAGGGTTCTGGGGCCAACGTCCTGACTTTC

j_call: TRBJ2-2
clone_size: .
d_call: .
v_call: TRBV7-9
cdr3_aa: CASSPGSYTGELFF
cdr3_nt: TGTGCCAGCAGCCCCGGGTCCTACACCGGGGAGCTGTTTTTT

j_call: TRBJ1-1
clone_size: .
d_call: TRBD1
v_call: TRBV5-1
cdr3_aa: CASSPLGTGKTEAFF
cdr3_nt: TGCGCCAGCAGCCCTTTAGGGACAGGGAAAACTGAAGCTTTCTTT

j_call: TRBJ2-7
clone_size: .
d_call: .
v_call: TRBV7-2
cdr3_aa: CASSFIGSSYEQYF
cdr3_nt: TGTGCCAGCAGCTTTATAGGGAGCTCCTACGAGCAGTACTTC

j_call: TRBJ1-2
clone_size: .
d_call: TRBD1
v_call: TRBV10-2
cdr3_aa: CASSAARQGTGYTF
cdr3_nt: TGCGCCAGCAGTGCCGCCCGACAGGGCACCGGCTACACCTTC

j_call: TRBJ2-7
clone_size: .
d_call: .
v_call: TRBV30
cdr3_aa: CAWTSAGSEQYF
cdr3_nt: TGTGCCTGGACGTCGGCGGGAAGCGAGCAGTACTTC

j_call: TRBJ1-1
clone_size: .
d_call: .
v_call: TRBV7-2
cdr3_aa: CASRVGVNTEAFF
cdr3_nt: TGTGCCAGCAGGGTGGGAGTTAACACTGAAGCTTTCTTT

j_call: TRBJ2-3
clone_size: .
d_call: .
v_call: TRBV7-2
cdr3_aa: CASSLGGGLTDTQYF
cdr3_nt: TGTGCCAGCAGCTTGGGCGGGGGCCTCACAGATACGCAGTATTTT

j_call: TRBJ1-3
clone_size: .
d_call: .
v_call: TRBV7-9
cdr3_aa: CASSQLAGNTIYF
cdr3_nt: TGTGCCAGCAGCCAGTTGGCTGGAAACACCATATATTTT

j_call: TRBJ1-3
clone_size: .
d_call: .
v_call: TRBV4-2
cdr3_aa: CASSQVGEGGLGNTIYF
cdr3_nt: TGTGCCAGCAGCCAAGTAGGAGAGGGCGGGTTGGGAAACACCATATATTTT

j_call: TRBJ2-7
clone_size: once
d_call: TRBD2
v_call: TRBV7-2
cdr3_aa: CASSLGAGGQYEQYF
cdr3_nt: TGTGCCAGCAGCTTAGGGGCGGGGGGGCAATACGAGCAGTACTTC

j_call: TRBJ2-1
clone_size: .
d_call: TRBD2
v_call: TRBV11-3
cdr3_aa: CASSAFSGGAAGNEQFF
cdr3_nt: TGTGCCAGCAGCGCCTTTAGCGGGGGGGCCGCGGGGAATGAGCAGTTCTTC

j_call: TRBJ1-6
clone_size: .
d_call: .
v_call: TRBV5-1
cdr3_aa: CASSLVGGSYNSPLHF
cdr3_nt: TGCGCCAGCAGCTTGGTCGGGGGCTCCTATAATTCACCCCTCCACTTT

j_call: TRBJ2-7
clone_size: few
d_call: .
v_call: TRBV11-1
cdr3_aa: CASSLGLGRSSYEQYF
cdr3_nt: TGTGCCAGCAGCTTAGGTTTGGGGCGGAGCTCCTACGAGCAGTACTTC

j_call: TRBJ2-7
clone_size: few
d_call: .
v_call: TRBV6-1
cdr3_aa: CASSEPLRAGSYEQYF
cdr3_nt: TGTGCCAGCAGTGAACCTCTGCGTGCGGGCTCCTACGAGCAGTACTTC

j_call: TRBJ2-2
clone_size: .
d_call: .
v_call: TRBV6-5
cdr3_aa: CASSSGGSGELFF
cdr3_nt: TGTGCCAGCAGTTCTGGGGGCAGCGGGGAGCTGTTTTTT

j_call: TRBJ2-7
clone_size: few
d_call: TRBD1
v_call: TRBV27
cdr3_aa: CASSLFFGDRGTYEQYF
cdr3_nt: TGTGCCAGCAGTTTATTCTTTGGGGACAGGGGGACCTACGAGCAGTACTTC

j_call: TRBJ1-4
clone_size: .
d_call: TRBD1
v_call: TRBV5-1
cdr3_aa: CASSHRGVSNEKLFF
cdr3_nt: TGCGCCAGCAGCCACAGGGGGGTGTCTAATGAAAAACTGTTTTTT

j_call: TRBJ2-1
clone_size: .
d_call: .
v_call: TRBV19
cdr3_aa: CASSNWAGMNEQFF
cdr3_nt: TGTGCCAGTAGTAATTGGGCGGGAATGAATGAGCAGTTCTTC

j_call: TRBJ2-5
clone_size: once
d_call: TRBD1
v_call: TRBV9
cdr3_aa: CASSEGQGVKTQYF
cdr3_nt: TGTGCCAGCAGCGAGGGACAGGGGGTAAAGACCCAGTACTTC

j_call: TRBJ1-1
clone_size: once
d_call: .
v_call: TRBV4-1
cdr3_aa: CASSQENRGAFF
cdr3_nt: TGCGCCAGCAGCCAAGAAAACCGCGGAGCTTTCTTT

j_call: TRBJ2-2
clone_size: .
d_call: .
v_call: TRBV6-5
cdr3_aa: CASSYSRDRGTGELFF
cdr3_nt: TGTGCCAGCAGTTACTCCAGGGACCGGGGGACCGGGGAGCTGTTTTTT

j_call: TRBJ2-7
clone_size: .
d_call: TRBD1
v_call: TRBV18
cdr3_aa: CASSSPRGTGYHEQYF
cdr3_nt: TGTGCCAGCTCATCCCCAAGGGGGACAGGGTACCACGAGCAGTACTTC

j_call: TRBJ1-1
clone_size: .
d_call: .
v_call: TRBV28
cdr3_aa: CASSSQNTEAFF
cdr3_nt: TGTGCCAGCAGTTCCCAGAACACTGAAGCTTTCTTT

j_call: TRBJ2-7
clone_size: .
d_call: .
v_call: TRBV20-1
cdr3_aa: CSAASMDEQYF
cdr3_nt: TGCAGTGCTGCGAGTATGGACGAGCAGTACTTC

j_call: TRBJ2-1
clone_size: .
d_call: .
v_call: TRBV25-1
cdr3_aa: CASSEGGYHSSYNEQFF
cdr3_nt: TGTGCCAGCAGTGAAGGGGGCTACCACAGCTCCTACAATGAGCAGTTCTTC

j_call: TRBJ1-4
clone_size: .
d_call: .
v_call: TRBV28
cdr3_aa: CASSRRDRMREKLFF
cdr3_nt: TGTGCCAGCAGTCGGCGGGACCGCATGCGGGAAAAACTGTTTTTT

j_call: TRBJ2-5
clone_size: .
d_call: TRBD2
v_call: TRBV29-1
cdr3_aa: CSVGEGGKTQYF
cdr3_nt: TGCAGCGTCGGGGAGGGAGGGAAGACCCAGTACTTC

j_call: TRBJ2-2
clone_size: .
d_call: TRBD2
v_call: TRBV29-1
cdr3_aa: CSVPLSGGVATGELFF
cdr3_nt: TGCAGCGTTCCTTTAAGCGGGGGGGTAGCGACCGGGGAGCTGTTTTTT

j_call: TRBJ2-7
clone_size: .
d_call: TRBD1
v_call: TRBV28
cdr3_aa: CASSTGGDEQYF
cdr3_nt: TGTGCCAGCAGCACAGGGGGCGACGAGCAGTACTTC

j_call: TRBJ2-5
clone_size: once
d_call: .
v_call: TRBV2
cdr3_aa: CASSERSGWETQYF
cdr3_nt: TGTGCCAGCAGTGAACGGTCGGGGTGGGAGACCCAGTACTTC